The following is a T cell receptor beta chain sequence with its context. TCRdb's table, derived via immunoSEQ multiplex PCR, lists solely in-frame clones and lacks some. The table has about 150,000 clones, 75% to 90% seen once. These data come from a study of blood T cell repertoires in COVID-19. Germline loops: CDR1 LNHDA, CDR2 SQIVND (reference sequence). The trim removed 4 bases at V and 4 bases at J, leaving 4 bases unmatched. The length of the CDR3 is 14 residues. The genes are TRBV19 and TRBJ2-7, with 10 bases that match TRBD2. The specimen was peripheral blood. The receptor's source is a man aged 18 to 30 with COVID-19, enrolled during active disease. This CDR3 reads CASSSLAGVYEQYF. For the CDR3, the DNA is TGTGCCAGTAGTAGTCTAGCGGGAGTTTACGAGCAGTACTTC.